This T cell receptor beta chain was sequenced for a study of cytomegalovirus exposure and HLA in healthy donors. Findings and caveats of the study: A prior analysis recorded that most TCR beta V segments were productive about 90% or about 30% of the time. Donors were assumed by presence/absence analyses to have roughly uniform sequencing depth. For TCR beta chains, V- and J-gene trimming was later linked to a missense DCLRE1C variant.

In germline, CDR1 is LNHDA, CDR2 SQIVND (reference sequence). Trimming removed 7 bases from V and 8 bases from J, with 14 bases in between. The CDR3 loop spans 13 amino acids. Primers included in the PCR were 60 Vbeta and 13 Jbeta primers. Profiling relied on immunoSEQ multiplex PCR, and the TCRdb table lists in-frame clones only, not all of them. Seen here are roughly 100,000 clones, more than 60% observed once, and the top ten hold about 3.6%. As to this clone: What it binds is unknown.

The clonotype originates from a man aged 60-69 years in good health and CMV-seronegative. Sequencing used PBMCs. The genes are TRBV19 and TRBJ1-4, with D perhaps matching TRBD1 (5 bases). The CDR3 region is CASTRWRGEKLFF. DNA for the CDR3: TGTGCCAGTACCCGGTGGAGGGGCGAAAAACTGTTTTTT. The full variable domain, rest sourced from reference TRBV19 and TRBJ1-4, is DGGITQSPKYLFRKEGQNVTLSCEQNLNHDAMYWYRQDPGQGLRLIYYSQIVNDFQKGDIAEGYSVSREKKESFPLTVTSAQKNPTAFYLCASTRWRGEKLFFGSGTQLSVL.